The text below deals with one TCR beta chain. Its antigen is currently unknown. The sample originates from a study of T cell repertoires and Cas9 in healthy adults. Study overall: Multi-effector potency, cytotoxicity and lineage were assessed in SpCas9-reactive CD4 and CD8 T cells. Study findings and constraints: SpCas9-reactive effector T cells were reportedly restrained in vitro by SpCas9-reactive regulatory T cells.

CDR3 size: 15 residues. Germline V gives CDR1 SGHDT, CDR2 YYEEEE. The V segment lost 4 bases and the J segment 7 bases; nucleotides outside the gene matches: 13. Only in-frame clones appear in the TCRdb table, and some are missing; sequencing was by immunoSEQ multiplex PCR. The sample has 20,000 to 25,000 clones, 90% seen once. This rearrangement joins TRBV5-6 to TRBJ2-7; TRBD1 matches 8 bases. The source is a human donor in good health. The specimen was CD4+ effector T cells (CD127+, CD25-, CD137-, CD154-) from PBMCs; culture status not recorded. The chain's CDR3 is CASSTQGEALGEQYF. CDR3 nucleotide sequence: TGTGCCAGCAGCACACAGGGGGAGGCTTTGGGTGAGCAGTACTTC.